Presented here are 24 T cell receptor beta chains from one specimen sequenced in a study of blood T cell repertoires in COVID-19. The assay was immunoSEQ multiplex PCR, and TCRdb's table has in-frame clones only and misses some. The sample shows some 100,000 clones, approximately 81% of them seen only once. Sample: peripheral blood. These TCRs come from a woman aged 70 to 79 with active or convalescent COVID-19.

V is TRBV28 and J is TRBJ1-3; weak D call: TRBD1 (6 bases). The CDR3 contains 15 residues. Between the trimmed V and J ends, which lost 3 bases and 0 bases, there was a span of 9 bases. Germline V gene sequence: CDR1 MDHEN, CDR2 SYDVKM. The CDR3 protein is CASSFTGLSGNTIYF. The DNA of the CDR3 is TGTGCCAGCAGTTTCACAGGGCTCTCTGGAAACACCATATATTTT.

This clone was seen just once. The chain combines TRBV18 with TRBJ1-4, with 10 bases aligning to TRBD1. The CDR3 has 15 amino acids. Germline trimming cut 3 bases from V and 7 bases from J; bases unmatched to any gene: 5. The V gene's germline CDR1 is KGHSH and CDR2 LQKENI. In DNA, the CDR3 is TGTGCCAGCTCACCCGGGACAGGGGTTTCTGAAAAACTGTTTTTT. This sequence encodes CASSPGTGVSEKLFF.

The V call is TRBV7-6, the J call TRBJ1-6, with D uncertain. This CDR3 is built from 15 residues. Germline-derived CDR1 and CDR2 are SGHVS and FNYEAQ. The V and J ends lost 0 bases and 5 bases respectively, with 8 bases between them. The CDR3 coding sequence is TGTGCCAGCAGCTTAGCGCAGGCTAATAATTCACCCCTCCACTTT. Translated: CASSLAQANNSPLHF.

The chain employs TRBV27 and TRBJ2-7; perhaps TRBD1 as D (5 bases). The CDR3 totals 15 residues. Trimming stripped 5 bases from V and 2 bases from J, with 16 bases between. Germline CDR1 reads MNHEY; CDR2 reads SMNVEV (reference sequence). The CDR3 bases are TGTGCCAGCAGTGTTAATGGTAACAGGCCCTACGAGCAGTACTTC. This sequence encodes CASSVNGNRPYEQYF.

The chain recombines TRBV5-1 with TRBJ1-2; no clear D. The CDR3 runs 14 residues. V lost 1 base to trimming and J lost 1 base, with 8 bases between them. From germline, CDR1 is SGHRS and CDR2 YFSETQ. CDR3 sequence reads: CASSLMGGNYGYTF. The DNA for the CDR3 is TGCGCCAGCAGCTTGATGGGAGGTAACTATGGCTACACCTTC.

This clone was seen a few times. The chain has TRBV10-2 and TRBJ1-3, with D possibly TRBD1 on 5 matching bases. With 8 bases removed from V and 4 bases from J, the gap between germline ends came to 12 bases. The germline V gene has CDR1 WSHSY and CDR2 SAAADI. The CDR3 sequence is 13 residues long. CDR3 nucleotide sequence: TGCGCCAGCTCTCGGGGGGAAGGAAACACCATATATTTT. Translating gives CASSRGEGNTIYF.

This chain uses TRBV20-1 with TRBJ2-2, with D possibly being TRBD2 (5 bases). Deletions cut 3 bases from V and 6 bases from J, with 11 bases between. The CDR3 has 13 residues. Germline V lookup: CDR1 DFQATT, CDR2 SNEGSKA (reference sequence). The CDR3 DNA sequence: TGCAGTGCTAGTTTCACTAGTTCCGGGGAGCTGTTTTTT. Translation: CSASFTSSGELFF.

The V and J genes are TRBV7-8 and TRBJ1-1, with a tentative D call TRBD1 (6 bases). Germline loops: CDR1 SGHVS, CDR2 FQNEAQ. CDR3 length: 15 residues. Trimming cost V 6 bases and J 1 base, with 15 bases left between them. CDR3 coding DNA: TGTGCCAGCAGTTCCGATTCAGGGGAGAACACTGAAGCTTTCTTT. This translates into CASSSDSGENTEAFF. Drawing the rest from reference TRBV7-8 and TRBJ1-1, the complete variable domain is GAGVSQSPRYKVAKRGQDVALRCDPISGHVSLFWYQQALGQGPEFLTYFQNEAQLDKSGLPSDRFFAERPEGSVSTLKIQRTQQEDSAVYLCASSSDSGENTEAFFGQGTRLTVV.

This clone has more than one count but fewer than ten. The chain carries TRBV5-1 and TRBJ2-7; TRBD1 agrees at 8 bases. Germline V gene lookup returns CDR1 SGHRS and CDR2 YFSETQ. Trimming removed 3 bases from V and 5 bases from J; junction bases left unmatched: 7. This CDR3 is built from 14 residues. The CDR3 here is CASSWDRSSDEQYF. CDR3 DNA sequence: TGCGCCAGCAGCTGGGACAGGTCCTCGGACGAGCAGTACTTC.

The chain employs TRBV19 and TRBJ2-5, with TRBD2 as a possible D gene (5 bases). Trimming pared 5 bases from V and 0 bases from J, leaving 10 bases between. The CDR3 runs to 14 residues. CDR1 is LNHDA and CDR2 is SQIVND in the germline V gene (reference sequence). The CDR3 DNA sequence: TGTGCCAGTAGTGCCTCCGGGAACCAAGAGACCCAGTACTTC. Residues: CASSASGNQETQYF.

The genes are TRBV2 and TRBJ2-5; 7 positions match TRBD2. Germline V gene data show CDR1 as SNHLY and CDR2 as FYNNEI. The CDR3 loop spans 12 amino acids. With V trimmed by 9 bases and J by 3 bases, 4 bases remained unmatched. The chain's CDR3 is CASTSVEETQYF. Written as DNA, the CDR3 is TGTGCCAGTACTAGCGTAGAAGAGACCCAGTACTTC.

The CDR3 region has the DNA TGTGCCAGCAGTGACAGGACAAACTATGGCTACACCTTC. It is translated as CASSDRTNYGYTF. This chain links TRBV2 with TRBJ1-2; weak D call: TRBD1 (5 bases). The CDR3 runs 13 residues. Germline assignment: CDR1 SNHLY and CDR2 FYNNEI. The germline V and J ends were trimmed by 3 bases and 2 bases, with 7 bases remaining between them. Using reference TRBV2 and TRBJ1-2 for the parts outside the CDR3, the full variable domain is EPEVTQTPSHQVTQMGQEVILRCVPISNHLYFYWYRQILGQKVEFLVSFYNNEISEKSEIFDDQFSVERPDGSNFTLKIRSTKLEDSAMYFCASSDRTNYGYTFGSGTRLTVV.

The chain uses TRBV2 and TRBJ1-2, with TRBD1 identical over 9 bases. CDR1 and CDR2 from the germline V gene are SNHLY and FYNNEI. V was clipped by 6 bases and J by 2 bases; unmatched bases: 4. The CDR3 has 14 residues. The CDR3 bases are TGTGCCAGCAGGGGCGGACAGGGGAACTATGGCTACACCTTC. It is translated as CASRGGQGNYGYTF.

This sequence joins TRBV3-1 (or the pseudogene TRBV3-2) and TRBJ2-1, with a possible D match to TRBD2 (6 bases). Trimming shortened V by 5 bases and J by 4 bases, and 15 bases separated the two germline ends. The CDR3 totals 15 residues. The germline V gene encodes CDR1 LGHDT and CDR2 YNNKEL (reference sequence). CDR3: CASSDHGTPYNEQFF. CDR3 coding DNA: TGTGCCAGCAGCGACCACGGGACTCCTTACAATGAGCAGTTCTTC.

The chain uses TRBV27 and TRBJ2-2, with D perhaps matching TRBD2 (6 bases). The CDR3 consists of 19 residues. CDR1 and CDR2 (germline): MNHEY, SMNVEV (reference sequence). The V gene lost 1 base and the J gene lost 2 bases, with 20 bases spanning the gap. CDR3 in amino acids: CASSLFGYGGSFNTGELFF. For the CDR3, the DNA is TGTGCCAGCAGTTTATTTGGTTATGGAGGGTCGTTCAACACCGGGGAGCTGTTTTTT.

The V call is TRBV13, the J call TRBJ2-2; TRBD2 aligns across 14 bases. V shed 4 bases and J 1 base; nucleotides not matched to a gene: 8. The germline gives CDR1 PRHDT, CDR2 FYEKMQ (reference sequence). The CDR3 runs to 19 residues. CDR3 in amino acids: CASSWTSGRPYGNTGELFF. The CDR3 DNA sequence: TGTGCCAGCAGCTGGACTAGCGGGAGGCCGTATGGGAACACCGGGGAGCTGTTTTTT. Filled out from reference TRBV13 and TRBJ2-2, the complete variable domain reads AAGVIQSPRHLIKEKRETATLKCYPIPRHDTVYWYQQGPGQDPQFLISFYEKMQSDKGSIPDRFSAQQFSDYHSELNMSSLELGDSALYFCASSWTSGRPYGNTGELFFGEGSRLTVL.

V gene TRBV24-1 combines with J gene TRBJ2-7; a weak D match, TRBD2 (7 bases). Deletions cut 4 bases from V and 5 bases from J, with 17 bases between. Germline V gives CDR1 KGHDR, CDR2 SFDVKD. There are 15 residues in the CDR3. The CDR3 spells CATSDPRGAGNEQYF. CDR3 DNA: TGTGCCACCAGTGACCCCCGGGGGGCTGGAAACGAGCAGTACTTC.

This clone was counted once. The chain recombines TRBV12-3 or TRBV12-4 with TRBJ2-5; TRBD2 aligns across 16 bases. With 6 bases clipped from V and 9 bases from J, the junction kept 1 base outside the gene matches. The length of the CDR3 is 13 residues. The CDR3 region is CASRGLAGGAQYF. The CDR3 DNA sequence: TGTGCCAGCAGGGGACTAGCGGGGGGGGCCCAGTACTTC.

This chain links TRBV3-1 (or the pseudogene TRBV3-2) with TRBJ1-4, with no clear D. Germline CDR1 and CDR2: LGHDT and YNNKEL (reference sequence). The V end lost 0 bases, the J end lost 8 bases, and 16 bases lay between the germline ends. The CDR3 is 16 amino acids. CDR3 residues: CASSQDPFSRKEKLFF. CDR3 bases: TGTGCCAGCAGCCAAGATCCGTTCTCGAGGAAAGAAAAACTGTTTTTT.

The chain couples TRBV5-1 to TRBJ2-2; 7 nucleotides align to TRBD1. Germline V CDR1 and CDR2: SGHRS, YFSETQ. The ends lost 1 base at V and 4 bases at J; junction bases unmatched: 4. This CDR3 spans 15 amino acids. The CDR3 here is CASSLTGEGTGELFF. The CDR3 DNA follows: TGCGCCAGCAGCTTGACAGGGGAAGGCACCGGGGAGCTGTTTTTT.

The chain is built from TRBV19 and TRBJ1-2; 7 bases agree with TRBD1. Germline V gene sequence: CDR1 LNHDA, CDR2 SQIVND (reference sequence). The CDR3 consists of 14 residues. V shed 5 bases, J shed 2 bases, and the junction held 5 bases outside the gene matches. In DNA form, the CDR3 reads TGTGCCAGTAGTGTCGGGACAGCAAACTATGGCTACACCTTC. Its translation: CASSVGTANYGYTF.

This chain connects TRBV7-2 to TRBJ1-4, with 10 bases matching TRBD1. The CDR3 contains 16 residues. Trimming cost V 1 base and J 7 bases; bases outside gene matches: 6. Per germline, CDR1 SGHTA and CDR2 FQGNSA. The CDR3 protein is CASSLVPDRGTEKLFF. CDR3 bases: TGTGCCAGCAGCTTAGTCCCGGACAGGGGGACTGAAAAACTGTTTTTT.

The V and J genes are TRBV19 and TRBJ2-7, with 7 positions matching TRBD2. The CDR3 is 14 amino acids. V trimming: 3 bases; J trimming: 3 bases; junction bases outside the gene matches: 5. Germline CDR1 reads LNHDA; CDR2 reads SQIVND (reference sequence). CDR3 sequence: CASSIGGGVYEQYF. In DNA, the CDR3 is TGTGCCAGTAGTATCGGGGGAGGGGTCTACGAGCAGTACTTC.

This clone was counted a few times. V usage is TRBV18 and J usage is TRBJ2-7, with a weak D call TRBD2 (7 bases). CDR1 KGHSH and CDR2 LQKENI come from the germline V gene. The CDR3 consists of 15 residues. Trimming shortened V by 4 bases and J by 2 bases, and 15 bases separated the two germline ends. CDR3 DNA: TGTGCCAGCTCACTTGAGGGCGGGGGCCCCTACGAGCAGTACTTC. Residues: CASSLEGGGPYEQYF.